The 30 T cell receptor beta chains reported below all come from one sample, sequenced in a study of shared clonotypes between healthy human individuals. Measured with immunoSEQ multiplex PCR; TCRdb has only the in-frame clones, and not every one. The data show about 2.4 million clones, around 94% seen once. The sequenced sample consisted of naive CD4+ T cells sorted from blood. Subset specified: CD45RA+ positively selected. The receptors were gathered from a man aged 18 to 30 in good health.

Remarks on this clone: The same CDR3 arises from other DNA sequences in this sample as well. The gene calls are TRBV7-9 and TRBJ2-2, with unresolved D. V was trimmed by 2 bases and J by 4 bases, leaving 5 bases between them. This CDR3 has 13 amino acids. The germline CDR1 and CDR2 sequences are SEHNR and FQNEAQ (reference sequence). CDR3 in DNA: TGTGCCAGCAGCTTAAGCAGCACCGGGGAGCTGTTTTTT. As protein: CASSLSSTGELFF.

V and J are TRBV2 and TRBJ1-6; no reliable D call. Trimming left V 10 bases short and J 7 bases short, with 14 bases between. The CDR3 spans 13 residues. Germline CDR1 and CDR2: SNHLY and FYNNEI. The CDR3 sequence is CAIREEGNSPLHF. DNA of the CDR3: TGTGCCATCCGGGAGGAGGGAAATTCACCCCTCCACTTT.

V is TRBV19 and J is TRBJ1-1; D call uncertain. Germline V gene data show CDR1 as LNHDA and CDR2 as SQIVND (reference sequence). V shed 7 bases and J shed 1 base, with 13 bases lying between them. The CDR3 extends over 14 amino acids. The CDR3 DNA reads as TGTGCCAGTAAAACGGGTAATGGGAACACTGAAGCTTTCTTT. As protein: CASKTGNGNTEAFF.

This chain connects TRBV4-1 to TRBJ2-2, with a weak D call TRBD1 (6 bases). Trimming cost V 0 bases and J 0 bases, with 8 bases left between them. Per germline, CDR1 MGHRA and CDR2 YSYEKL. This CDR3 spans 16 amino acids. The CDR3 loop reads CASSQEQGPNTGELFF. CDR3 coding DNA: TGCGCCAGCAGCCAAGAGCAGGGGCCGAACACCGGGGAGCTGTTTTTT.

The chain employs TRBV6-6 and TRBJ2-3; 10 positions match TRBD1. Germline values: CDR1 MNHNY, CDR2 SVGAGI (reference sequence). The length of the CDR3 is 16 residues. The junction had 7 bases not matched to a gene; V was cut back by 2 bases and J by 5 bases. The CDR3 loop reads CASSYSADRGQDTQYF. Here the CDR3 DNA reads TGTGCCAGCAGTTACAGTGCAGACAGGGGGCAAGATACGCAGTATTTT.

The chain has TRBV14 and TRBJ2-5; D possibly corresponds to TRBD2 (5 bases). The CDR3 consists of 17 residues. V gave up 0 bases and J gave up 5 bases, with 19 bases separating them. The germline gives CDR1 SGHDN, CDR2 FVKESK. CDR3 sequence reads: CASSQEGAMGFQETQYF. CDR3 in DNA: TGTGCCAGCAGCCAAGAGGGAGCCATGGGGTTCCAGGAGACCCAGTACTTC.

The chain has TRBV6-1 and TRBJ1-1; possibly TRBD1 for D (6 bases). This CDR3 contains 13 residues. Germline-derived CDR1 and CDR2 are MNHNS and SASEGT. V shed 8 bases and J shed 2 bases, with 12 bases lying between them. CDR3 loop: CASSGTKNTEAFF. CDR3 DNA sequence: TGTGCCAGCTCCGGGACAAAAAACACTGAAGCTTTCTTT.

To note about this clone: At the DNA level, this CDR3 is encoded by other sequences in the same sample as well. The chain employs TRBV7-2 and TRBJ2-6; D call uncertain. Trimming pared 5 bases from V and 0 bases from J, leaving 8 bases between. The CDR3 length is 15 residues. From germline, CDR1 is SGHTA and CDR2 FQGNSA. In nucleotides, the CDR3 is TGTGCCAGCAGCCCCGGCGGCTCTGGGGCCAACGTCCTGACTTTC. Amino acids: CASSPGGSGANVLTF.

V gene TRBV5-6 combines with J gene TRBJ1-5; the D is unclear. The CDR3 is made up of 16 amino acids. V gave up 3 bases and J gave up 5 bases, with 18 bases separating them. From germline, CDR1 is SGHDT and CDR2 YYEEEE. The CDR3 is CASSSRTGRVYQPQHF. CDR3 sequence (DNA): TGTGCCAGCAGCTCGAGAACGGGGAGGGTATATCAGCCCCAGCATTTT. The full variable domain, with the rest looked up from reference TRBV5-6 and TRBJ1-5, is DAGVTQSPTHLIKTRGQQVTLRCSPKSGHDTVSWYQQALGQGPQFIFQYYEEEERQRGNFPDRFSGHQFPNYSSELNVNALLLGDSALYLCASSSRTGRVYQPQHFGDGTRLSIL.

The chain carries TRBV21-1 and TRBJ1-1; TRBD1 is taken as the D call from the table, unchecked against the DNA. TRBV21-1 is labeled a pseudogene. The CDR3 extends over 16 amino acids. CDR3 in DNA: TGTGCCAGCAGCACCCGAAACGACAGACCGAACACTGAAGCTTTCTTT. Its translation is CASSTRNDRPNTEAFF.

The chain is built from TRBV11-2 and TRBJ2-3, with 9 bases fitting TRBD2. CDR1 and CDR2 from the germline V gene are SGHAT and FQNNGV. J lost 4 bases, V lost 7 bases, and 3 bases had no gene match. The CDR3 consists of 13 residues. Here the CDR3 DNA reads TGTGCCAGCACCGTAGCGGGGGCAGATACGCAGTATTTT. Translation gives CASTVAGADTQYF.

This chain links TRBV7-2 with TRBJ2-3; TRBD1 matches at 7 bases. Germline loops: CDR1 SGHTA, CDR2 FQGNSA. The CDR3 is 15 residues long. V dropped 1 base and J dropped 4; count of bases not matched to a gene: 5. This chain's CDR3 is CASSLVIQGADTQYF. The CDR3 DNA sequence: TGTGCCAGCAGCTTAGTTATCCAGGGGGCAGATACGCAGTATTTT.

J is TRBJ2-2 and V is TRBV10-3; 14 bases map to TRBD2. This CDR3 spans 16 amino acids. Germline assignment: CDR1 ENHRY and CDR2 SYGVKD. Trimming removed 6 bases from V and 6 bases from J; junction bases left unmatched: 6. The CDR3 protein is CAISLTSGGAAGELFF. In nucleotides, the CDR3 is TGTGCCATCAGCCTGACTAGCGGGGGGGCCGCCGGGGAGCTGTTTTTT.

This chain links TRBV7-6 with TRBJ2-6; weak D call: TRBD2 (6 bases). Germline values: CDR1 SGHVS, CDR2 FNYEAQ. The CDR3 has 14 residues. V lost 5 bases, J lost 12 bases, and 17 bases lay in between. CDR3 loop: CASSPGLPLGVLTF. Written as DNA, the CDR3 is TGTGCCAGCAGCCCGGGACTCCCTCTCGGCGTCCTGACTTTC.

This chain joins TRBV29-1 and TRBJ2-5, with D perhaps matching TRBD1 or TRBD2 (5 bases each). This CDR3 has 13 amino acids. From germline, CDR1 is SQVTM and CDR2 ANQGSEA. The ends were cut back, 7 bases at V and 1 base at J, with 13 bases in the middle. CDR3 DNA sequence: TGCAGCGCCTACGGGACGTCCCAAGAGACCCAGTACTTC. This sequence encodes CSAYGTSQETQYF.

V gene TRBV5-5 combines with J gene TRBJ2-7; 9 nucleotides align to TRBD1. Looked up from germline, CDR1 is SGHKS and CDR2 is YYEKEE (reference sequence). The CDR3 runs 15 residues. Trimming took 7 bases from V and 2 from J; bases not matched to a gene: 10. CDR3: CASFPGTGFTYEQYF. The CDR3 DNA reads as TGTGCCAGCTTCCCCGGGACAGGGTTCACCTACGAGCAGTACTTC. The full variable domain, rest sourced from reference TRBV5-5 and TRBJ2-7, is DAGVTQSPTHLIKTRGQQVTLRCSPISGHKSVSWYQQVLGQGPQFIFQYYEKEERGRGNFPDRFSARQFPNYSSELNVNALLLGDSALYLCASFPGTGFTYEQYFGPGTRLTVT.

The gene calls are TRBV19 and TRBJ1-4; tentatively, D is TRBD1 (5 bases). The CDR3 consists of 15 residues. Trimming took 5 bases from V and 1 from J, leaving 11 bases between them. Germline V gene data show CDR1 as LNHDA and CDR2 as SQIVND (reference sequence). CDR3 sequence (DNA): TGTGCCAGTAGTGCAACAGGCTTAACTAATGAAAAACTGTTTTTT. Its protein product is CASSATGLTNEKLFF.

V usage is TRBV4-3 and J usage is TRBJ1-6, with D possibly matching TRBD1 (6 bases). Looked up from germline, CDR1 is LGHNA and CDR2 is YSLEER. The CDR3 has 14 amino acids. V shed 3 bases and J shed 14 bases, with 17 bases lying between them. CDR3 region: CASSQSTGAPALHF. The DNA for the CDR3 is TGCGCCAGCAGCCAGTCAACGGGGGCCCCCGCCCTCCACTTT.

This chain links TRBV5-1 with TRBJ2-5; 11 bases are a match to TRBD2. The germline V gene has CDR1 SGHRS and CDR2 YFSETQ. The CDR3 consists of 17 residues. V lost 4 bases and J lost 2; bases outside the gene matches: 10. CDR3 sequence reads: CASSPHGVAGGQETQYF. The CDR3 nucleotides are TGCGCCAGCAGCCCTCACGGAGTAGCGGGAGGGCAAGAGACCCAGTACTTC.

CDR3 in DNA: TGTGCCATCAGTAAATCCGAAGGGGGGGATAACTATGGCTACACCTTC. This codes for CAISKSEGGDNYGYTF. The gene calls are TRBV10-3 and TRBJ1-2; a possible D gene is TRBD1 (6 bases). V lost 5 bases and J 1 base, leaving 17 bases between the germline ends. Germline CDR1 and CDR2: ENHRY and SYGVKD. This CDR3 is 16 amino acids long.

The V call is TRBV5-1, the J call TRBJ2-3; 12 bases are shared with TRBD2. This CDR3 contains 17 residues. Germline CDR1 is SGHRS and CDR2 is YFSETQ. The V segment lost 5 bases and the J segment 5 bases; nucleotides outside the gene matches: 12. The CDR3 loop reads CASRWAPSGRGGDTQYF. CDR3 in DNA: TGCGCCAGCAGATGGGCCCCTAGCGGGAGGGGTGGAGATACGCAGTATTTT.

The chain is built from TRBV18 and TRBJ2-6, with 7 bases matching TRBD1. J gave up 4 bases and V 1 base, and 4 bases lay outside the gene matches. The length of the CDR3 is 16 residues. Germline V gives CDR1 KGHSH, CDR2 LQKENI. In DNA, the CDR3 is TGTGCCAGCTCACCACAGGGGGCAACGGGGGCCAACGTCCTGACTTTC. Protein sequence: CASSPQGATGANVLTF.

This chain connects TRBV30 to TRBJ1-2; the D gene is possibly TRBD1 (5 bases). This CDR3 has 13 residues. Germline lookup yields CDR1 GTSNPN and CDR2 SVGIG (reference sequence). With 4 bases removed from V and 4 bases from J, the gap between germline ends came to 13 bases. CDR3 coding DNA: TGTGCCTGGACAGGGCTTCAGGGCTATGGCTACACCTTC. This encodes CAWTGLQGYGYTF.

The chain combines TRBV5-1 with TRBJ2-1; D possibly corresponds to TRBD2 (6 bases). Germline V gene lookup returns CDR1 SGHRS and CDR2 YFSETQ. The CDR3 is 15 residues long. Between the trimmed V and J ends, which lost 2 bases and 3 bases, there was a span of 12 bases. This CDR3 reads CASSFTSTNYNEQFF. In DNA form, the CDR3 reads TGCGCCAGCAGCTTCACTAGCACCAACTACAATGAGCAGTTCTTC. Variable domain in full (rest from reference TRBV5-1 and TRBJ2-1): KAGVTQTPRYLIKTRGQQVTLSCSPISGHRSVSWYQQTPGQGLQFLFEYFSETQRNKGNFPGRFSGRQFSNSRSEMNVSTLELGDSALYLCASSFTSTNYNEQFFGPGTRLTVL.

The chain has TRBV5-4 and TRBJ2-7; the match to TRBD2 covers 8 bases. Per germline, CDR1 SGHNT and CDR2 YYREEE (reference sequence). The CDR3 extends over 17 amino acids. The trim removed 6 bases at V and 5 bases at J, leaving 19 bases unmatched. CDR3 in amino acids: CASTTLDKAGVQDEQYF. The CDR3 coding sequence is TGTGCCAGCACCACTCTTGACAAAGCGGGGGTCCAAGACGAGCAGTACTTC.

Remarks on this clone: Different DNA sequences within this sample yield the same CDR3. J is TRBJ2-5 and V is TRBV5-1; the D is unclear. Trimming shortened V by 2 bases and J by 5 bases, and 10 bases separated the two germline ends. The CDR3 runs to 13 residues. Germline CDR1 is SGHRS and CDR2 is YFSETQ. DNA of the CDR3: TGCGCCAGCAGCTTAAGGGTCCGGGAGACCCAGTACTTC. Encoded protein: CASSLRVRETQYF.

The chain combines TRBV18 with TRBJ2-7; D ambiguous. Trimming removed 5 bases at V and 1 base at J, with 0 bases between. The CDR3 runs 10 residues. Germline-derived CDR1 and CDR2 are KGHSH and LQKENI. The CDR3 DNA follows: TGTGCCAGCTCATCCTACGAGCAGTACTTC. Amino acids: CASSSYEQYF. Filled out from reference TRBV18 and TRBJ2-7, the complete variable domain reads NAGVMQNPRHLVRRRGQEARLRCSPMKGHSHVYWYRQLPEEGLKFMVYLQKENIIDESGMPKERFSAEFPKEGPSILRIQQVVRGDSAAYFCASSSYEQYFGPGTRLTVT.

V usage is TRBV13 and J usage is TRBJ2-3; D unresolved. Germline lookup yields CDR1 PRHDT and CDR2 FYEKMQ (reference sequence). The ends were cut back, 4 bases at V and 7 bases at J, with 12 bases in the middle. CDR3 length equals 13 residues. Written as DNA, the CDR3 is TGTGCCAGCAGCTCCTTCGCTGGGAATACGCAGTATTTT. Amino acids: CASSSFAGNTQYF.

This chain links TRBV5-4 with TRBJ1-2, with D unresolved. The length of the CDR3 is 15 residues. CDR1 is SGHNT, CDR2 YYREEE, per germline (reference sequence). V gave up 0 bases and J gave up 4 bases, with 13 bases separating them. Written as DNA, the CDR3 is TGTGCCAGCAGCTTGGCGGGGAGTGACATCTATGGCTACACCTTC. Its translation: CASSLAGSDIYGYTF.

The chain uses TRBV30 and TRBJ1-2, with D maybe TRBD1 (5 bases). The germline V gene has CDR1 GTSNPN and CDR2 SVGIG (reference sequence). V was pared by 4 bases and J by 0 bases, with 9 bases between. The CDR3 has 13 amino acids. CDR3 bases: TGTGCCTGGACAGGGACCGCTAACTATGGCTACACCTTC. This gives the protein CAWTGTANYGYTF.